One sample yielded the 13 T cell receptor beta chains listed below, sequenced in a study of human T cells and chemical hapten exposure. TCRdb analysed the RACE reads with MiXCR anew, one entry per CDR3 protein. The sample yields 370,000 or so distinct CDR3 sequences, roughly 4.8% seen once. Time point defined: patch test 1, 2 weeks after DPC sensitization. Treatment meaning: therapeutic diphenylcyclopropenone sensitization with weekly scalp DPC. This specimen consisted of whole blood, obtained in connection with sensitization to the hapten diphenylcyclopropenone (DPC). The receptors originated from a woman aged 50 to 60 with alopecia areata. Some clones in this sample may be carry-over from other donors' samples.

This clonotype was counted many times. The rearrangement links TRBV29-1 to TRBJ1-2; D gene unclear. The CDR3 is made up of 12 amino acids. Germline V CDR1 and CDR2: SQVTM, ANQGSEA. The ends were cut back, 1 base at V and 7 bases at J, with 10 bases in the middle. CDR3 residues: CSVEGVTGGYTF. The DNA of the CDR3 is TGCAGCGTTGAAGGGGTGACGGGTGGCTACACCTTC.

This clonotype came up many times. The CDR3 bases are TGCGCCAGCAGCCCGAGGACGGGGCTAGACGAGCAGTACTTC. This sequence encodes CASSPRTGLDEQYF. The chain couples TRBV10-1 to TRBJ2-7; D may match TRBD1 or TRBD2 (5 bases each). The length of the CDR3 is 14 residues. V gave up 6 bases and J gave up 5 bases, with 17 bases separating them. Per germline, CDR1 WNHNN and CDR2 SYGVQD (reference sequence).

In this sample, this clonotype turned up many times. The V gene is TRBV12-5, the J gene TRBJ2-3; D may match TRBD1 or TRBD2 (5 bases each). This CDR3 has 15 residues. Trimming left V 3 bases short and J 2 bases short, with 12 bases between. Germline CDR1 reads LGHNT; CDR2 reads FRNRAP. CDR3 loop: CASGFQGTDTDTQYF. CDR3 bases: TGTGCTAGTGGTTTCCAAGGGACGGACACAGATACGCAGTATTTT.

There are a few counts of this clonotype. The genes are TRBV6-1 and TRBJ2-1; perhaps TRBD2 as D (5 bases). The CDR3 runs 13 residues. Germline lookup yields CDR1 MNHNS and CDR2 SASEGT. Trimming removed 4 bases from V and 8 bases from J, with 12 bases in between. The CDR3 region is CASSVRFGDEQFF. CDR3 DNA sequence: TGTGCCAGCAGTGTACGGTTCGGGGATGAGCAGTTCTTC.

This clonotype was detected many times. The V call is TRBV5-1, the J call TRBJ1-1; no clear D gene. Trimming removed 1 base at V and 0 bases at J, with 16 bases between. The germline V gene has CDR1 SGHRS and CDR2 YFSETQ. This CDR3 region has 17 residues. CDR3 region: CASSLPTIPTMNTEAFF. Written as DNA, the CDR3 is TGCGCCAGCAGCTTGCCTACAATACCGACCATGAACACTGAAGCTTTCTTT.

This clonotype was picked up many times. The chain has TRBV20-1 and TRBJ2-1; tentatively, D is TRBD2 (5 bases). V was clipped by 1 base and J by 8 bases, with 9 bases between them. Germline-derived CDR1 and CDR2 are DFQATT and SNEGSKA (reference sequence). The CDR3 spans 12 residues. This chain's CDR3 is CSARVSVDEQFF. CDR3 bases: TGCAGTGCTAGAGTTAGCGTCGATGAGCAGTTCTTC.

This clonotype has at least ten counts. This chain connects TRBV18 to TRBJ2-5, with D maybe TRBD2 (5 bases). Looked up from germline, CDR1 is KGHSH and CDR2 is LQKENI. Trimming took off 3 bases at V and 5 bases at J, with 13 bases between the two ends. The CDR3 has 14 amino acids. The CDR3, as DNA: TGTGCCAGCTCACCCTCCGGGGTTGGCGAGACCCAGTACTTC. Its translation is CASSPSGVGETQYF.

This chain links TRBV9 with TRBJ2-7; TRBD1 is a possible D gene (5 bases). CDR3 length: 12 amino acids. The V end was cut by 0 bases, the J end by 7 bases, with 8 bases between. Germline V gives CDR1 SGDLS, CDR2 YYNGEE. CDR3 coding DNA: TGTGCCAGCAGCGTAGCTAAGGGGGAGCAGTACTTC. It specifies CASSVAKGEQYF.

The table lists this clonotype with many counts. CDR3 in amino acids: CASSPPGLSSNTQYF. The CDR3 DNA is TGTGCCAGCAGCCCCCCGGGACTCTCGTCGAATACGCAGTATTTT. The rearrangement links TRBV6-5 to TRBJ2-3, with D possibly being TRBD2 (6 bases). Germline-derived CDR1 and CDR2 are MNHEY and SVGAGI. Trimming removed 6 bases from V and 7 bases from J, with 20 bases in between. The CDR3 covers 15 residues.

This clonotype was observed at least ten times. The chain couples TRBV5-6 to TRBJ2-1; 7 bases are a match to TRBD1. The V gene's germline CDR1 is SGHDT and CDR2 YYEEEE. This CDR3 has 13 residues. V was clipped by 3 bases and J by 5 bases; unmatched bases: 2. CDR3 sequence reads: CASSSTGDNEQFF. The DNA of the CDR3 is TGTGCCAGCAGCTCTACAGGGGACAATGAGCAGTTCTTC.

Ten or more counts support this clonotype. This chain connects TRBV28 to TRBJ2-1; TRBD2 aligns across 8 bases. CDR1 MDHEN and CDR2 SYDVKM come from the germline V gene. CDR3 length: 17 residues. V lost 2 bases to trimming and J lost 0 bases; unmatched junction nucleotides: 6. This chain's CDR3 is CASSLLSGSRSYNEQFF. CDR3 in DNA: TGTGCCAGCAGTTTACTCAGCGGGAGTCGCTCCTACAATGAGCAGTTCTTC.

This chain uses TRBV10-2 with TRBJ2-3; TRBD2 agrees at 7 bases. CDR1 and CDR2 from the germline V gene are WSHSY and SAAADI. Trimming removed 6 bases from V and 6 bases from J; junction bases left unmatched: 6. The CDR3 is 13 residues long. CDR3 sequence: CASSGRIGDTQYF. The CDR3 bases are TGCGCCAGCAGCGGGAGGATAGGGGATACGCAGTATTTT.

A remark on this clonotype: A much larger clone lies a single base off, so this may be a read error. The chain carries TRBV29-1 and TRBJ2-1; D perhaps matches TRBD1 (6 bases). Trimming stripped 7 bases from V and 6 bases from J, with 16 bases between. The CDR3 has 13 residues. Per the germline V gene, CDR1 is SQVTM and CDR2 is ANQGSEA. The CDR3 sequence: CSAAGTYPNEQFF. CDR3 nucleotide sequence: TGCAGCGCCGCCGGGACATACCCCAATGAGCAGTTCTTC.